The sequence of this T cell receptor beta chain was determined in a study of graft-versus-host responses after intestinal transplantation. Study-level information: Transplant types were multivisceral, liver-intestinal, or isolated intestinal. Anti-thymocyte globulin was used for induction in all recipients, who then took tacrolimus and steroids for about three years. Study-level results: The authors found GvH clones in recipient marrow, some appearing first in ileum or blood. Clonal ratios of graft-versus-host to host-versus-graft in allografts were high for patients exhibiting graft-donor T cell macrochimerism.

Sequencing used immunoSEQ multiplex PCR; TCRdb keeps in-frame clones, though not all of them. The sample yields tens of thousands of clones, around 90% seen once. V gave up 1 base and J gave up 0 bases, with 7 bases separating them. The CDR3 sequence is 14 residues long. Germline V gene data show CDR1 as SGHRS and CDR2 as YFSETQ. Worth noting for this clone: Its specificity is unknown.

The sequence was obtained from a human donor who was the organ donor for an intestinal transplant. The input for sequencing was unstimulated CD4+ T cells sorted from spleen or lymph node cells, taken before transplant. V and J are TRBV5-1 and TRBJ1-1, with D uncertain. CDR3 DNA sequence: TGCGCCAGCAGCTTGTCCGTTTTGAACACTGAAGCTTTCTTT. It is translated as CASSLSVLNTEAFF.